This T cell receptor beta chain was obtained from a study of cytomegalovirus exposure and HLA in healthy donors. Findings and limits, study-wide: TCR beta V- and J-gene trimming, according to a later analysis, was linked to a missense DCLRE1C variant.

The PCR contained 60 Vbeta and 13 Jbeta primers. The table came from immunoSEQ multiplex PCR; TCRdb's copy has only in-frame clones and leaves some out. Of fewer than 250,000 clones listed, around 83% are singletons. From germline, CDR1 is SGHDN and CDR2 FVKESK. V lost 1 base and J lost 5, with 5 bases in between. This CDR3 is 12 amino acids long. Note on this clone: Its antigen is unidentified.

This sequence originates from a man in his forties in good health and CMV-seropositive. The rearrangement joins TRBV14 to TRBJ1-1; perhaps TRBD1 as D (5 bases). Sequences were obtained from PBMCs. CDR3 sequence reads: CASSQGQTEAFF. CDR3 coding DNA: TGTGCCAGCAGCCAAGGACAGACTGAAGCTTTCTTT. The variable domain in full, completed from reference TRBV14 and TRBJ1-1, reads EAGVTQFPSHSVIEKGQTVTLRCDPISGHDNLYWYRRVMGKEIKFLLHFVKESKQDESGMPNNRFLAERTGGTYSTLKVQPAELEDSGVYFCASSQGQTEAFFGQGTRLTVV.